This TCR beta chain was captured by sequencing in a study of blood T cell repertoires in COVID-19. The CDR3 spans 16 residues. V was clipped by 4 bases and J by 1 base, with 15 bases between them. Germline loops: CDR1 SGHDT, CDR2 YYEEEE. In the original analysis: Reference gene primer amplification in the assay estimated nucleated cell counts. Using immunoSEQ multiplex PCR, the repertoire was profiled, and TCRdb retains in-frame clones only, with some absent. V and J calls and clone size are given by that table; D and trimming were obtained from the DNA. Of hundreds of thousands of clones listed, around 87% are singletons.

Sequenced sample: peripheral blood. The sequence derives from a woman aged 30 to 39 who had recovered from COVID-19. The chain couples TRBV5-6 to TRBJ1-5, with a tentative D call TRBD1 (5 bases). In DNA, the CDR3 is TGTGCCAGCAGCCCTCAGGGCTGGGGAAGCAATCAGCCCCAGCATTTT. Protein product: CASSPQGWGSNQPQHF.